This TCR beta chain was recovered during a study of T-cell reconstitution after alpha-beta-depleted transplantation in children. Study-wide findings and caveats: Most T-cell counts and diversity one year after the transplant came from T cells that were newly produced.

Preparation of the TCRbeta library used unique molecular identifiers. TCRdb re-called the PCR reads with MiXCR, one entry per CDR3 protein. The sample shows hundreds of thousands of distinct CDR3 sequences, about 15% of them seen only once. In the case of this clonotype: The antigen is not known. A read error may explain this, as a much larger clone is one base away.

The CDR3 loop spans 13 amino acids. Per germline, CDR1 SGHRS and CDR2 YFSETQ. The input for sequencing was PBMCs, mostly from graft donor cells, taken 360 days after TCRalphabeta/CD19-depleted stem cell transplant. The clonotype originates from a male patient under 18 who had a stem cell transplant for acute lymphoblastic leukemia, so the T cells may come from the graft donor. The rearrangement links TRBV5-1 to TRBJ2-7; maybe TRBD1 (6 bases). This CDR3 is CASSGDNSYGQYF. The DNA for the CDR3 is TGCGCCAGCAGCGGGGACAACTCCTACGGGCAGTACTTC.